This T cell receptor (beta chain) was identified in a study of cytomegalovirus exposure and HLA in healthy donors. Study-wide context: Unique TCR beta sequences numbering approximately 120 million came from approximately 180 million T cells in an earlier analysis.

Whole-study findings and limits: Accurate prediction of HLA-A and HLA-B alleles (for most subjects) was reportedly achieved from TCR beta sequences. Three chains tied to CMV proved CMV antigen-specific in vitro. A list of around 160 TCR beta chains associated with cytomegalovirus was given.

As to this clone: Its matching antigen is unknown.

Losses at the gene ends were 4 bases for V and 4 bases for J; bases not matched to a gene: 1. The CDR3 is 13 amino acids. The germline V gene encodes CDR1 MNHEY and CDR2 SVGAGI. The PCR ran on 60 Vbeta and 13 Jbeta primers. The table came from immunoSEQ multiplex PCR; TCRdb's copy has only in-frame clones and leaves some out. The sample comprises about 200,000 clones, around four fifths of which are singletons, and 0.71% rests with the top ten. The sequenced material came from PBMCs. The clonotype originates from a boy aged 2-15 years in good health and CMV-seronegative. This chain connects TRBV6-5 to TRBJ1-5, with TRBD1 matching over 7 bases. In DNA, the CDR3 is TGTGCCAGCAGTTCCAGGGGGAATCAGCCCCAGCATTTT. Translated: CASSSRGNQPQHF.